This note documents a single TCR beta chain sequence. A sample-barcoded 5' primer and a J-beta primer mix were used in a second PCR of roughly 7 to 12 cycles. TCRdb passed the 5' RACE reads through MiXCR, listing each CDR3 protein once. The repertoire consists of roughly 1 million distinct CDR3 sequences, with about 23% occurring once and the leading ten covering about 0.69%. The CDR3 is made up of 14 amino acids. Germline V CDR1 and CDR2: MDHEN, SYDVKM. Trimming took 7 bases from V and 7 from J; bases not matched to a gene: 9. This specimen belongs to a study of blood T cells in healthy people across ages. Healthy Caucasian individuals from Russia aged about 6 to 95 served as donors. These data were also filed under a second study, of T cells of mothers and their children.

Sequenced material: blood. This chain links TRBV28 with TRBJ2-2; 7 bases agree with TRBD2. This receptor was obtained from a girl aged 2 to 10 in good health. The CDR3 protein is CASKTGGRGGELFF. The DNA of the CDR3 is TGTGCCAGCAAAACGGGAGGCAGAGGCGGGGAGCTGTTTTTT.